Reported below is one T cell receptor beta chain. This sample is part of a study of PD-1 blockade in classical Hodgkin lymphoma. Stated time point: newly diagnosed, previously untreated cHL patient sample. The V end lost 6 bases, the J end lost 8 bases, and 16 bases lay between the germline ends. CDR1 is MNHEY and CDR2 is SMNVEV in the germline V gene (reference sequence). The CDR3 runs to 13 residues. Assay: immunoSEQ multiplex PCR; the TCRdb copy retains only in-frame clones and omits some. In the table there are approximately 30,000 clones, approximately 93% of which are singletons. V gene TRBV27 combines with J gene TRBJ1-2, with a possible D match to TRBD1 (5 bases). The TCR sequence derives from a human donor with classical Hodgkin lymphoma. The sequenced sample consisted of peripheral blood mononuclear cells (PBMCs). The chain's CDR3 is CASSLQGLGGYTF. In nucleotides, the CDR3 is TGTGCCAGCAGCCTCCAGGGACTTGGGGGCTACACCTTC.